This T cell receptor (beta chain) was found in a study of Ad26.COV2.S vaccination and SARS-CoV-2 variants. Measured with immunoSEQ multiplex PCR; TCRdb has only the in-frame clones, and not every one. This sample has over 90,000 clones, with less than 85% found just once. A word on this clone: Its antigen remains unknown.

Overall study results and limits: It was reported that spike-specific CD8+ and CD4+ T cell responses were substantially broad after vaccination.

This CDR3 spans 14 amino acids. The V and J ends lost 1 base and 4 bases respectively, with 10 bases between them. Germline V gene lookup returns CDR1 SGHVS and CDR2 FNYEAQ. This rearrangement joins TRBV7-6 to TRBJ1-1; D not certain. This specimen consisted of peripheral blood, obtained after recovery from COVID-19. The receptor comes from a human donor who had recovered from COVID-19. The CDR3 loop is CASSLEAKGTEAFF. CDR3 nucleotides: TGTGCCAGCAGCTTAGAAGCAAAAGGCACTGAAGCTTTCTTT.